This is a list of T cell receptor beta chains from one sample in a study of a mutant IDH1 vaccine in newly diagnosed glioma. The assay was immunoSEQ multiplex PCR, and TCRdb's table has in-frame clones only and misses some. The sample yields 20,000 to 25,000 clones, approximately 84% seen once. These receptors lack a known antigen. This sample comprised PBMCs, obtained from a glioma patient whose treatment included an IDH1 peptide vaccine. These receptors came from a man aged 40-49 years with glioma. Each CDR3 is given with its conserved first and last residue. D genes are given only for firm matches. Clone size is shown for a subset of rows, as once, few, many or a class of expanded clone.

j_call,clone_size,v_call,d_call,cdr3_aa,cdr3_nt
TRBJ2-1,.,TRBV10-3,TRBD1,CATKDRDRRVDEQFF,TGTGCCACGAAGGACCGGGACAGGAGGGTCGATGAGCAGTTCTTC
TRBJ1-1,few,TRBV21-1,.,CASSGNRGHMNTEAFF,TGTGCCAGCAGCGGTAACAGGGGGCACATGAACACTGAAGCTTTCTTT
TRBJ1-5,.,TRBV6-5,.,CASSYSAGSQPQHF,TGTGCCAGCAGTTACTCGGCTGGGAGTCAGCCCCAGCATTTT
TRBJ2-7,.,TRBV6-5,.,CASSYGQAVTYEQYF,TGTGCCAGCAGTTACGGGCAGGCGGTAACCTACGAGCAGTACTTC
TRBJ1-1,.,TRBV5-4,.,CASSLAGNTEAFF,TGTGCCAGCAGCTTGGCAGGGAACACTGAAGCTTTCTTT
TRBJ1-5,.,TRBV29-1,TRBD1,CSAGGEGQPQHF,TGCAGCGCAGGGGGCGAGGGTCAGCCCCAGCATTTT
TRBJ2-7,.,TRBV18,TRBD2,CASCPPGLAGGPSSYEQYF,TGTGCCAGCTGCCCGCCGGGACTAGCGGGAGGGCCAAGCTCCTACGAGCAGTACTTC
TRBJ2-3,.,TRBV5-1,.,CASSFGQSTDTQYF,TGCGCCAGCAGCTTTGGACAGAGCACAGATACGCAGTATTTT
TRBJ1-1,.,TRBV6-5,.,CASSYLERGFGTEAFF,TGTGCCAGCAGTTACCTCGAGCGGGGGTTCGGGACTGAAGCTTTCTTT
TRBJ2-5,.,TRBV10-3,TRBD1,CAISLGQTYQETQYF,TGTGCCATCAGTCTGGGACAGACGTACCAAGAGACCCAGTACTTC
TRBJ2-2,.,TRBV6-5,.,CASSYSGETGELFF,TGTGCCAGCAGTTACTCGGGTGAGACCGGGGAGCTGTTTTTT
TRBJ2-1,.,TRBV10-3,.,CAIRGGSYNEQFF,TGTGCCATCAGAGGGGGGTCCTACAATGAGCAGTTCTTC
TRBJ1-2,once,TRBV6-4,.,CASSPVMLAGTYGYTF,TGTGCCAGCAGCCCGGTCATGCTGGCAGGGACCTATGGCTACACCTTC
TRBJ1-1,few,TRBV7-9,.,CASTKTDTEAFF,TGTGCCAGCACCAAGACAGACACTGAAGCTTTCTTT
TRBJ2-2,.,TRBV19,.,CASSIGQGTGELFF,TGTGCCAGTAGTATAGGTCAGGGCACCGGGGAGCTGTTTTTT
TRBJ2-2,.,TRBV11-1,.,CASSLRLGGTADGGELFF,TGTGCCAGCAGCCTCCGCCTGGGGGGGACAGCCGATGGGGGGGAGCTGTTTTTT
TRBJ2-1,.,TRBV5-1,.,CASSLTLSSYNEQFF,TGCGCCAGCAGCTTGACCTTGAGCTCCTACAATGAGCAGTTCTTC
TRBJ1-1,.,TRBV29-1,TRBD1,CSENRGVNTEAFF,TGCAGCGAAAACAGGGGAGTTAACACTGAAGCTTTCTTT
TRBJ2-1,.,TRBV5-4,.,CASSWKSFIPSHNEQFF,TGTGCCAGCAGCTGGAAATCCTTTATTCCCTCCCACAATGAGCAGTTCTTC
TRBJ2-5,.,TRBV19,.,CASMKRVGINKETQYF,TGTGCCAGTATGAAGAGGGTAGGGATTAATAAAGAGACCCAGTACTTC
TRBJ2-7,.,TRBV29-1,TRBD1,CSVAGGPREQYF,TGCAGCGTTGCAGGGGGCCCCCGCGAGCAGTACTTC
TRBJ2-7,.,TRBV28,TRBD2,CASSLSGLAGVSYEQYF,TGTGCCAGCAGTTTAAGTGGACTAGCGGGAGTGTCCTACGAGCAGTACTTC
TRBJ2-6,.,TRBV6-1,.,CAALSGANVLTF,TGTGCCGCTTTATCTGGGGCCAACGTCCTGACTTTC
TRBJ2-3,.,TRBV4-2,.,CASSQRERTDTQYF,TGTGCCAGCAGCCAACGGGAGCGCACAGATACGCAGTATTTT
TRBJ2-2,.,TRBV9,.,CASSPAWGGELFF,TGTGCCAGCAGCCCTGCATGGGGCGGGGAGCTGTTTTTT
TRBJ2-1,.,TRBV2,.,CASSEQGTSDEQFF,TGTGCCAGCAGTGAGCAGGGGACGAGCGATGAGCAGTTCTTC
TRBJ1-2,.,TRBV18,TRBD1,CASSPPGQRTNYGYTF,TGTGCCAGCTCACCACCGGGACAGAGGACTAACTATGGCTACACCTTC
TRBJ2-1,.,TRBV7-2,TRBD1,CASSPDRGRNEQFF,TGTGCCAGCAGCCCGGACAGGGGGAGGAATGAGCAGTTCTTC
TRBJ2-5,few,TRBV19,.,CASRQAGETQYF,TGTGCCAGTAGACAGGCCGGGGAGACCCAGTACTTC
TRBJ2-3,.,TRBV5-1,.,CASTPREVGDTQYF,TGCGCCAGCACCCCGAGGGAGGTGGGGGATACGCAGTATTTT
TRBJ2-7,.,TRBV9,.,CASSPGLMYEQYF,TGTGCCAGCAGCCCGGGGCTTATGTACGAGCAGTACTTC
TRBJ2-5,few,TRBV10-3,TRBD2,CAISDISGRSTETQYF,TGTGCCATCAGTGATATTAGCGGGAGATCTACGGAGACCCAGTACTTC
TRBJ2-2,.,TRBV7-2,TRBD1,CASSIDRGLTGELFF,TGTGCCAGCAGCATTGACAGGGGTCTCACCGGGGAGCTGTTTTTT
TRBJ2-2,.,TRBV6-5,TRBD2,CASRVGLAGVLFF,TGTGCCAGCAGAGTTGGACTAGCGGGAGTACTGTTTTTT
TRBJ2-7,.,TRBV12-5,.,CASGLTFGEQYF,TGTGCTAGTGGTTTGACATTTGGTGAGCAGTACTTC
TRBJ2-5,.,TRBV5-1,.,CASSLRVQETQYF,TGCGCCAGCAGCTTAAGGGTCCAAGAGACCCAGTACTTC
TRBJ1-2,.,TRBV27,.,CASSSFPGPNYGYTF,TGTGCCAGCAGCTCATTCCCGGGGCCTAACTATGGCTACACCTTC
TRBJ2-1,.,TRBV9,.,CASSNGQTSYNEQFF,TGTGCCAGCAGCAACGGACAGACCTCCTACAATGAGCAGTTCTTC
TRBJ2-6,.,TRBV29-1,.,CSVDGVNSGANVLTF,TGCAGCGTTGATGGTGTCAACTCTGGGGCCAACGTCCTGACTTTC
TRBJ1-1,.,TRBV7-3,.,CASSQGANTEAFF,TGTGCCAGCAGCCAAGGGGCTAACACTGAAGCTTTCTTT
TRBJ2-6,once,TRBV9,.,CASSRAGSGANVLTF,TGTGCCAGCAGCCGAGCAGGGTCTGGGGCCAACGTCCTGACTTTC
TRBJ1-1,once,TRBV19,TRBD1,CASSPPLDRAEAFF,TGTGCCAGTAGTCCTCCTTTAGACAGGGCTGAAGCTTTCTTT
TRBJ2-6,.,TRBV7-9,TRBD2,CASSSSTSGSSGANVLTF,TGTGCCAGCAGCTCCTCGACTAGCGGGAGTTCTGGGGCCAACGTCCTGACTTTC
TRBJ2-7,.,TRBV7-2,.,CASSRGISSYEQYF,TGTGCCAGCAGCCGAGGAATAAGTTCCTACGAGCAGTACTTC
TRBJ2-7,.,TRBV7-2,TRBD2,CASSSSSGSFHEQYF,TGTGCCAGCAGCTCCTCTAGCGGGAGCTTCCACGAGCAGTACTTC
TRBJ2-3,.,TRBV5-1,TRBD1,CASSHRDSTSDTQYF,TGCGCCAGCAGCCACCGGGACAGCACCTCAGATACGCAGTATTTT
TRBJ1-5,.,TRBV7-9,.,CASSLFGQPQHF,TGTGCCAGCAGCTTATTCGGACAGCCCCAGCATTTT
TRBJ2-3,once,TRBV27,TRBD2,CASSLSLSGTSGYTDTQYF,TGTGCCAGCAGTTTATCGCTCTCCGGGACTAGCGGATACACAGATACGCAGTATTTT
TRBJ2-3,.,TRBV5-1,.,CASSLAGGGTDTQYF,TGCGCCAGCAGCTTGGCCGGCGGGGGCACAGATACGCAGTATTTT
TRBJ2-3,few,TRBV5-6,.,CASSFGQMGTDTQYF,TGTGCCAGCAGCTTTGGGCAGATGGGCACAGATACGCAGTATTTT
TRBJ2-2,.,TRBV7-3,TRBD2,CASSLGLAGKDGELFF,TGTGCCAGCAGCTTAGGACTAGCGGGGAAGGACGGGGAGCTGTTTTTT
TRBJ2-2,.,TRBV6-5,TRBD2,CASNRLATNTGELFF,TGTGCCAGCAATCGACTAGCGACGAACACCGGGGAGCTGTTTTTT